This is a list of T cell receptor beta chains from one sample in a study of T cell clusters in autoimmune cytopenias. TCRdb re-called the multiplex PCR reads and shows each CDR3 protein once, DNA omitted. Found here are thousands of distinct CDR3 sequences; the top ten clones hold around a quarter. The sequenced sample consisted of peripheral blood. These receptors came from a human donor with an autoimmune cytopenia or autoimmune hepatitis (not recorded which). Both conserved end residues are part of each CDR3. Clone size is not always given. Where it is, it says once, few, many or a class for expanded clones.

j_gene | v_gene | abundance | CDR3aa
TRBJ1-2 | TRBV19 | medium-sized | CASSTGDRTNYGYTF
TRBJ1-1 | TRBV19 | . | CASSIGDRNTEAFF
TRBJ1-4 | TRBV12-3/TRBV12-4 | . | CASGLSQGRGKLFF
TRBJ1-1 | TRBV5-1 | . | CASSLGGQGASTEAFF
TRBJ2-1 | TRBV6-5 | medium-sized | CASSYLRGSYNEQFF
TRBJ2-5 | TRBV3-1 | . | CASSYLAVQETQYF
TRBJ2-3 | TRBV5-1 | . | CASSSGRQLGQVTDTQYF
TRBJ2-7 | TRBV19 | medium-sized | CASSLTGSWDEQYF
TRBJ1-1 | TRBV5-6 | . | CASSLRGMNTEAFF
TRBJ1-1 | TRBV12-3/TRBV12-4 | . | CASSPTYVNTEAFF
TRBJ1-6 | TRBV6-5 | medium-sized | CASRTVYNSPLHF
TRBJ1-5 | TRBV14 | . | CASSQGELGQPQHF
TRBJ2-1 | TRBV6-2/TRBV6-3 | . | CASSKTSGTAYNEQFF
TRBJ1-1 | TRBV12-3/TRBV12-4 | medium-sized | CASSKQMNTEAFF
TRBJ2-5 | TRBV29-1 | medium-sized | CSVRAGGRETQYF
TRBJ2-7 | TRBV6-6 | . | CASSYPTGGEQFF
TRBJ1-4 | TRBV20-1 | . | CSARRQGAEEKLFF
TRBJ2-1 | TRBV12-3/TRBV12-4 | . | CASRPNRGLNNEQFF
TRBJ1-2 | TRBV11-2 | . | CASSFGTGEGYTF
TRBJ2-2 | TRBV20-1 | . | CSARDPGTSGGGAGELFF
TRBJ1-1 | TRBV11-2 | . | CASSLGVNTEAFF
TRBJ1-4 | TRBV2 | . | CASREPGRTNEKLFF
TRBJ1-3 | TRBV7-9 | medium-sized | CASSFPTDIIPGNTIYF
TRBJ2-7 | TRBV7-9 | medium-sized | CASSWSGTHHEQYF
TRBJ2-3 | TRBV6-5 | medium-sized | CASSRQGRGSTDTQYF
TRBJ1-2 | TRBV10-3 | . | CAISWDRVGYGYTF
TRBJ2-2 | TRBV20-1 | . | CSALNTGELFF
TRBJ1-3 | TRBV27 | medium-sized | CASSLQGESGNTIYF
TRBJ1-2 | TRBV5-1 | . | CASSLVGQGFDGYTF
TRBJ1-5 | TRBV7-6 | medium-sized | CASSLGQYSNQPQHF
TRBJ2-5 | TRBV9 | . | CASSPRSDAYQETQYF
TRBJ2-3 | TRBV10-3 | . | CAIRTGGRTDTQYF
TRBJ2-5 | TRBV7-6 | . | CASSVTGGAGETQYF
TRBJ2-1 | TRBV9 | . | CASSVTPTYNEQFF
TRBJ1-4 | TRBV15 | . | CATSRVGGREKLFF
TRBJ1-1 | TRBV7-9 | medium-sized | CATETESMNTEAFF
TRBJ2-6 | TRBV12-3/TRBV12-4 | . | CASSLRQGQAGANVLTF
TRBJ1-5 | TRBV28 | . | CASRLGQGNQPQHF
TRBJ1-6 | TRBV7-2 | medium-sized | CASSSGQGAGSPLHF
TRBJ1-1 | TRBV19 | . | CASSITGAGGTEAFF
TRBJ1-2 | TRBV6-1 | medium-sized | CASSEWGPGGGYGYTF
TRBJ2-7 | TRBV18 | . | CASSPPGTGSPYEQYF
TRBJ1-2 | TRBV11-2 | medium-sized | CASSSLWGQGVYGYTF
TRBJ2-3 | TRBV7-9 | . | CASSLWGTGGSDTQYF